A single sample is the source of the 23 T cell receptor beta chains below, sequenced in a study of identical twins. TCRdb re-called the 5' RACE reads with MiXCR, one entry per CDR3 protein. The sample holds around 510,000 distinct CDR3 sequences; more than 13% are singletons and the top ten take 0.8% to 1%. The sample also formed part of further work on yellow fever vaccine responses in identical twins.

The sequenced sample was CD4+ T cells sorted from blood. The receptors were gathered from a woman aged 18-29 years in good health.

There are many counts of this clonotype. The chain is built from TRBV12-3 or TRBV12-4 and TRBJ1-1, with 10 bases aligning to TRBD1. The length of the CDR3 is 14 residues. The trim removed 4 bases at V and 4 bases at J, leaving 3 bases unmatched. Written as DNA, the CDR3 is TGTGCCAGCAGTTCCAGGACAGGGGGCACTGAAGCTTTCTTT. It yields the protein CASSSRTGGTEAFF.

This clonotype was observed a few times. The chain's CDR3 is CASSLHPRYEQYF. Written as DNA, the CDR3 is TGTGCCAGCAGTTTGCACCCTCGCTACGAGCAGTACTTC. The rearrangement uses TRBV28 and TRBJ2-7; D gene unclear. This CDR3 spans 13 amino acids. Germline V CDR1 and CDR2: MDHEN, SYDVKM. V lost 3 bases and J 3 bases, leaving 9 bases between the germline ends.

This rearrangement joins TRBV18 to TRBJ2-3; D is ambiguous. Deletions cut 2 bases from V and 2 bases from J, with 14 bases between. The CDR3 length is 16 residues. Germline V gene data show CDR1 as KGHSH and CDR2 as LQKENI. CDR3 in amino acids: CASSPTVGRTTDTQYF. CDR3 coding DNA: TGTGCCAGCTCACCAACGGTCGGCAGGACCACAGATACGCAGTATTTT.

This clonotype was seen more than once but under ten times. The rearrangement links TRBV20-1 to TRBJ2-7, with TRBD1 matching 8 bases. The CDR3 length is 17 residues. Germline V CDR1 and CDR2: DFQATT, SNEGSKA (reference sequence). With V trimmed by 3 bases and J by 4 bases, 17 bases remained unmatched. CDR3 DNA: TGCAGTGCTAGTGACAGGGGAAATGCAGTAATGAGGTACGAGCAGTACTTC. It encodes CSASDRGNAVMRYEQYF.

This clonotype appeared a few times. The V and J genes are TRBV6-2 or TRBV6-3 and TRBJ2-1; D is uncertain. The CDR3 is 13 amino acids. With 7 bases removed from V and 6 bases from J, the gap between germline ends came to 13 bases. Per the germline V gene, CDR1 is MNHEY and CDR2 is SVGEGT. CDR3 loop: CASKEPGSNEQFF. For the CDR3, the DNA is TGTGCCAGCAAGGAACCGGGCTCCAATGAGCAGTTCTTC.

This clonotype was seen a few times. The chain links TRBV20-1 to TRBJ1-3; D possibly corresponds to TRBD1 (5 bases). Germline V gives CDR1 DFQATT, CDR2 SNEGSKA (reference sequence). The CDR3 length is 16 residues. V shed 0 bases and J shed 0 bases, with 12 bases lying between them. DNA of the CDR3: TGCAGTGCTAGAGACAAACTGGGGGGCTCTGGAAACACCATATATTTT. This gives the protein CSARDKLGGSGNTIYF.

This chain connects TRBV13 to TRBJ2-1; D gene unclear. Germline CDR1 reads PRHDT; CDR2 reads FYEKMQ (reference sequence). Deletions cut 0 bases from V and 0 bases from J, with 9 bases between. This CDR3 spans 16 amino acids. The CDR3 DNA sequence: TGTGCCAGCAGCTTAGGTCGGGTGCACTCCTACAATGAGCAGTTCTTC. Translating gives CASSLGRVHSYNEQFF.

This clonotype has more than one count but fewer than ten. This chain connects TRBV5-1 to TRBJ2-7; D uncertain. V lost 0 bases to trimming and J lost 11 bases, with 9 bases between them. Germline assignment: CDR1 SGHRS and CDR2 YFSETQ. CDR3 length: 11 amino acids. CDR3 DNA sequence: TGCGCCAGCAGCTTGGGGTGGATCAAGTACTTC. Its protein is CASSLGWIKYF.

In this sample, this clonotype turned up many times. J is TRBJ2-7 and V is TRBV7-9, with a possible D match to TRBD1 (5 bases). CDR1 and CDR2 from the germline V gene are SEHNR and FQNEAQ (reference sequence). Trimming pared 5 bases from V and 3 bases from J, leaving 14 bases between. This CDR3 contains 14 residues. CDR3 in DNA: TGTGCCAGCAGCGCCGACAGTCAGCTCTACGAGCAGTACTTC. Its translation is CASSADSQLYEQYF.

V gene TRBV5-1 combines with J gene TRBJ2-2, with 9 bases fitting TRBD2. Per the germline V gene, CDR1 is SGHRS and CDR2 is YFSETQ. J gave up 0 bases and V 0 bases, and 3 bases lay outside the gene matches. There are 17 residues in the CDR3. CDR3 DNA: TGCGCCAGCAGCTTGGGACTAGCGGCGCCGAACACCGGGGAGCTGTTTTTT. Its protein is CASSLGLAAPNTGELFF.

This rearrangement joins TRBV11-2 to TRBJ2-2, with TRBD1 identical over 12 bases. The V gene end was trimmed by 5 bases and the J gene end by 4 bases; junction bases not matched to a gene: 5. CDR1 SGHAT and CDR2 FQNNGV come from the germline V gene. This CDR3 is 16 amino acids long. The chain's CDR3 is CASSTGQGASTGELFF. The CDR3 coding sequence is TGTGCCAGCAGCACGGGACAGGGGGCCTCCACCGGGGAGCTGTTTTTT.

This clonotype was seen many times. This chain connects TRBV10-2 to TRBJ2-5, with 7 positions matching TRBD2. This CDR3 has 12 residues. The ends lost 4 bases at V and 4 bases at J; junction bases unmatched: 0. The V gene's germline CDR1 is WSHSY and CDR2 SAAADI. The DNA for the CDR3 is TGCGCCAGCAGTGCGGGGGGAGAGACCCAGTACTTC. Its protein product is CASSAGGETQYF.

This clonotype was picked up a small number of times. The chain couples TRBV11-1 to TRBJ2-7; 10 bases align to TRBD2. The V and J ends lost 1 base and 3 bases, in that order; junction bases with no gene match: 12. The CDR3 has 18 amino acids. CDR1 is SGHAT, CDR2 FQDESV, per germline (reference sequence). CDR3: CASSLGVSGRPLNYEQYF. CDR3 DNA: TGTGCCAGCAGCTTAGGAGTTAGCGGGAGGCCCCTTAACTACGAGCAGTACTTC.

J is TRBJ2-1 and V is TRBV3-1; possible D gene TRBD2, 6 bases. The CDR3 loop spans 17 amino acids. Trimming took 0 bases from V and 3 from J, leaving 15 bases between them. Germline-derived CDR1 and CDR2 are LGHDT and YNNKEL (reference sequence). CDR3: CASSQDSTASVYNEQFF. The CDR3 nucleotides are TGTGCCAGCAGCCAAGATTCGACGGCTAGCGTCTACAATGAGCAGTTCTTC.

The gene calls are TRBV6-5 and TRBJ2-1, with TRBD1 as a possible D gene (6 bases). This CDR3 comprises 13 residues. The germline V and J ends were trimmed by 2 bases and 7 bases, with 9 bases remaining between them. Per germline, CDR1 MNHEY and CDR2 SVGAGI. The DNA of the CDR3 is TGTGCCAGCAGTTACAATACAGGGAATGAGCAGTTCTTC. It translates to CASSYNTGNEQFF.

V gene TRBV15 combines with J gene TRBJ2-5; 9 nucleotides line up with TRBD2. The germline gives CDR1 LNHNV, CDR2 YYDKDF (reference sequence). The CDR3 totals 18 residues. Germline trimming cut 0 bases from V and 0 bases from J; bases unmatched to any gene: 8. CDR3 DNA: TGTGCCACCAGCAGAGATCTGCCTAGCGGGGTATACCAAGAGACCCAGTACTTC. This translates into CATSRDLPSGVYQETQYF.

This chain links TRBV5-1 with TRBJ2-5; a possible D gene is TRBD1 (6 bases). Trimming left V 4 bases short and J 5 bases short, with 24 bases between. The CDR3 is made up of 17 amino acids. Germline loops: CDR1 SGHRS, CDR2 YFSETQ. The CDR3 DNA sequence: TGCGCCAGCAGCAGGGGGTTAGGGGGAGCCGAGACGGAGACCCAGTACTTC. Its translation: CASSRGLGGAETETQYF.

This clonotype was observed a few times. The chain couples TRBV7-2 to TRBJ2-3; D perhaps matches TRBD2 (6 bases). Looked up from germline, CDR1 is SGHTA and CDR2 is FQGNSA. Trimming cost V 4 bases and J 5 bases, with 19 bases left between them. The CDR3 totals 16 residues. The CDR3 loop reads CASSSSSWGEIDTQYF. The DNA for the CDR3 is TGTGCCAGCAGCTCGAGTAGCTGGGGGGAGATAGATACGCAGTATTTT.

This clonotype was seen more than once but under ten times. This rearrangement joins TRBV12-3 or TRBV12-4 to TRBJ2-7, with D tentatively TRBD1 (6 bases). The V end lost 3 bases, the J end lost 3 bases, and 15 bases lay between the germline ends. The CDR3 loop spans 15 amino acids. CDR3 protein: CASSFVAGANYEQYF. The CDR3 bases are TGTGCCAGCAGTTTTGTAGCAGGGGCCAACTACGAGCAGTACTTC.

This clonotype was recorded at least ten times. The CDR3 protein is CSAGQSTDTQYF. The CDR3 DNA is TGCAGTGCAGGACAGAGCACAGATACGCAGTATTTT. V usage is TRBV20-1 and J usage is TRBJ2-3, with D possibly TRBD1 on 6 matching bases. Trimming left V 6 bases short and J 0 bases short, with 7 bases between. Germline CDR1 DFQATT, CDR2 SNEGSKA (reference sequence). The CDR3 loop spans 12 amino acids.

This clonotype has ten or more counts. The V gene is TRBV7-9, the J gene TRBJ1-2; D call uncertain. Trimming stripped 5 bases from V and 3 bases from J, with 4 bases between. The CDR3 has 11 amino acids. Per the germline V gene, CDR1 is SEHNR and CDR2 is FQNEAQ (reference sequence). CDR3 loop: CASSRDYGYTF. The CDR3 bases are TGTGCCAGCAGCCGGGACTATGGCTACACCTTC.

The genes are TRBV7-9 and TRBJ2-1; D possibly corresponds to TRBD2 (5 bases). V gave up 2 bases and J gave up 10 bases, with 15 bases separating them. The germline CDR1 and CDR2 sequences are SEHNR and FQNEAQ (reference sequence). This CDR3 is built from 14 residues. CDR3: CASSLSIREKEQFF. Here the CDR3 DNA reads TGTGCCAGCAGCTTATCTATTAGGGAGAAAGAGCAGTTCTTC.

This clonotype was seen a few times. V is TRBV11-1 and J is TRBJ2-7; 7 nucleotides agree with TRBD1. The CDR3 is made up of 15 amino acids. CDR1 is SGHAT, CDR2 FQDESV, per germline (reference sequence). The ends lost 1 base at V and 0 bases at J; junction bases unmatched: 3. The CDR3 loop is CASSLVQGNSYEQYF. The DNA for the CDR3 is TGTGCCAGCAGCTTAGTACAGGGGAACTCCTACGAGCAGTACTTC.